These 7 T cell receptor beta chains were sequenced from one sample in a study of radiotherapy plus CTLA-4 blockade in lung cancer. Profiling relied on immunoSEQ multiplex PCR, and the TCRdb table lists in-frame clones only, not all of them. The sample has around 45,000 clones; about 72% are singletons. The material sequenced was peripheral blood, taken from a patient treated with radiotherapy plus ipilimumab. These receptors all stem from a human donor with non-small cell lung cancer who had stable disease on radiotherapy plus ipilimumab.

This chain links TRBV28 with TRBJ1-2; tentative D call: TRBD1 (5 bases). Germline CDR1 and CDR2: MDHEN and SYDVKM. The CDR3 is 14 residues long. The V gene lost 2 bases and the J gene lost 2 bases, with 9 bases spanning the gap. CDR3 loop: CASSLIAGNYGYTF. The CDR3 region has the DNA TGTGCCAGCAGTTTAATAGCAGGGAACTATGGCTACACCTTC.

The CDR3 loop is CASSLFRRGFSYEQYV. DNA of the CDR3: TGTGCCAGCAGCCTCTTCCGACGGGGGTTCTCCTACGAGCAGTACGTC. This chain joins TRBV21-1 and TRBJ2-7; the table's D call TRBD2 went unverified against the DNA. TRBV21-1 counts as a pseudogene. The CDR3 runs 16 residues.

The gene calls are TRBV7-9 and TRBJ1-1; D possibly corresponds to TRBD1 (5 bases). The germline V gene has CDR1 SEHNR and CDR2 FQNEAQ (reference sequence). Trimming left V 5 bases short and J 4 bases short, with 17 bases between. The CDR3 is 15 residues long. In nucleotides, the CDR3 is TGTGCCAGCAGCAGAGGGGAGGGTAGGGTCACTGAAGCTTTCTTT. As protein: CASSRGEGRVTEAFF. Looking up the rest from reference TRBV7-9 and TRBJ1-1 gives the full variable domain: DTGVSQNPRHKITKRGQNVTFRCDPISEHNRLYWYRQTLGQGPEFLTYFQNEAQLEKSRLLSDRFSAERPKGSFSTLEIQRTEQGDSAMYLCASSRGEGRVTEAFFGQGTRLTVV.

This clone was detected a few times. The V gene is TRBV9, the J gene TRBJ1-6; D not certain. The CDR3 sequence is 15 residues long. V lost 0 bases to trimming and J lost 7 bases, with 11 bases between them. Germline V gene data show CDR1 as SGDLS and CDR2 as YYNGEE. Written as DNA, the CDR3 is TGTGCCAGCAGCGTAGGGCCAGATAAGAATTCACCCCTCCACTTT. Protein: CASSVGPDKNSPLHF. Combining the CDR3 with reference TRBV9 and TRBJ1-6 gives the whole variable domain DSGVTQTPKHLITATGQRVTLRCSPRSGDLSVYWYQQSLDQGLQFLIQYYNGEERAKGNILERFSAQQFPDLHSELNLSSLELGDSALYFCASSVGPDKNSPLHFGNGTRLTVT.

This chain joins TRBV4-3 and TRBJ1-5; the match to TRBD1 covers 7 bases. The CDR3 runs 17 residues. Germline V CDR1 and CDR2: LGHNA, YSLEER. J was trimmed by 0 bases and V by 1 base; bases with no gene match: 6. The CDR3 protein is CASSQGQGGYSNQPQHF. CDR3 bases: TGCGCCAGCAGCCAAGGACAGGGTGGCTATAGCAATCAGCCCCAGCATTTT.

The gene calls are TRBV5-4 and TRBJ2-2, with 7 nucleotides matching TRBD1. Looked up from germline, CDR1 is SGHNT and CDR2 is YYREEE (reference sequence). This CDR3 contains 15 residues. J lost 0 bases, V lost 5 bases, and 4 bases had no gene match. CDR3 sequence (DNA): TGTGCCAGCAGTCCCGGGACAGCGAACACCGGGGAGCTGTTTTTT. This translates into CASSPGTANTGELFF.

The J gene is TRBJ1-1, the V gene TRBV10-3; 8 bases agree with TRBD1. The junction had 14 bases not matched to a gene; V was cut back by 6 bases and J by 5 bases. The CDR3 contains 16 residues. CDR1 is ENHRY and CDR2 is SYGVKD in the germline V gene. The CDR3 bases are TGTGCCATCAGCGGCGAAACAGGGGGGGGAAAAACTGAAGCTTTCTTT. Protein product: CAISGETGGGKTEAFF.